These 23 T cell receptor beta chains came from one sample sequenced in a study of memory CD4+ T cells and cytomegalovirus serostatus. Profiled with immunoSEQ multiplex PCR; TCRdb holds only in-frame clones, not every one. Found here are approximately 50,000 clones, 78% of them singletons; the top ten hold 0.65% to 0.85%. Single viable CD3+CD4+CD8-CD45RO+ cells were sorted as the memory CD4+ T cells. Input material: memory CD4+ T cells from blood. The receptors derive from an adult in good health and CMV-seronegative.

This chain joins TRBV30 and TRBJ1-1; no clear D. The CDR3 is 11 residues long. Germline CDR1 reads GTSNPN; CDR2 reads SVGIG (reference sequence). The V and J ends lost 4 bases and 1 base respectively, with 4 bases between them. DNA for the CDR3: TGTGCCTGGACTAGGAACACTGAAGCTTTCTTT. The encoded protein is CAWTRNTEAFF.

The gene calls are TRBV7-9 and TRBJ2-1, with 8 bases fitting TRBD2. J was trimmed by 6 bases and V by 4 bases; bases with no gene match: 5. The CDR3 totals 14 residues. Germline lookup yields CDR1 SEHNR and CDR2 FQNEAQ (reference sequence). The CDR3 nucleotides are TGTGCCAGCAGCTATCCCGGGACTAGCAATGAGCAGTTCTTC. It specifies CASSYPGTSNEQFF.

This clone was counted once. CDR3 sequence (DNA): TGTGCCAGCAGCTTAGTATATGGCTACACCTTC. This gives the protein CASSLVYGYTF. The rearrangement joins TRBV7-9 to TRBJ1-2, with D unclear. The CDR3 is made up of 11 amino acids. The V end lost 1 base, the J end lost 5 bases, and 2 bases lay between the germline ends. The germline V gene has CDR1 SEHNR and CDR2 FQNEAQ (reference sequence).

The V and J genes are TRBV28 and TRBJ2-7, with 8 positions matching TRBD1. The germline CDR1 and CDR2 sequences are MDHEN and SYDVKM. This CDR3 contains 14 residues. V dropped 7 bases and J dropped 2; count of bases not matched to a gene: 7. CDR3 nucleotide sequence: TGTGCCAGCACCTCACAGGGGGGACCCTACGAGCAGTACTTC. It codes for CASTSQGGPYEQYF.

The chain joins TRBV10-2 to TRBJ2-7; a possible D gene is TRBD1 (6 bases). V gave up 5 bases and J gave up 2 bases, with 16 bases separating them. Per the germline V gene, CDR1 is WSHSY and CDR2 is SAAADI. The CDR3 contains 15 residues. CDR3 coding DNA: TGCGCCAGCAGTTACGGCGTAGGACAGACCTACGAGCAGTACTTC. Translation: CASSYGVGQTYEQYF.

The V and J genes are TRBV6-6 and TRBJ2-5; D is ambiguous. The V and J ends lost 4 bases and 4 bases respectively, with 13 bases between them. The CDR3 covers 14 residues. From germline, CDR1 is MNHNY and CDR2 SVGAGI (reference sequence). CDR3 coding DNA: TGTGCCAGCAGTTTGGGTTGGCGTGGAGAGACCCAGTACTTC. Its protein is CASSLGWRGETQYF.

This clone was observed a few times. The chain combines TRBV5-1 with TRBJ1-2; D remains unclear. V was shortened by 0 bases and J by 1 base, with 4 bases between the two germline ends. The CDR3 sequence is 13 residues long. Per germline, CDR1 SGHRS and CDR2 YFSETQ. The CDR3, as DNA: TGCGCCAGCAGCTTGGGTAATAACTATGGCTACACCTTC. Translation gives CASSLGNNYGYTF.

This clone was seen a single time. V and J are TRBV28 and TRBJ1-2; D is undetermined. CDR3 length equals 14 residues. Germline CDR1 and CDR2: MDHEN and SYDVKM. Deletions cut 4 bases from V and 8 bases from J, with 17 bases between. The CDR3 DNA reads TGTGCCAGCAGTTCTCGGGCCAACATTCGGGGCTACACCTTC. This codes for CASSSRANIRGYTF.

The V call is TRBV7-9, the J call TRBJ2-4; TRBD2 matches at 8 bases. CDR3 length: 18 residues. From germline, CDR1 is SEHNR and CDR2 FQNEAQ (reference sequence). The ends lost 1 base at V and 1 base at J; junction bases unmatched: 9. The CDR3 DNA is TGTGCCAGCAGCTTAGGTCTAGCGGGCCCTCGGGCCAAAAACATTCAGTACTTC. The encoded protein is CASSLGLAGPRAKNIQYF.

There are a few counts of this clone. The CDR3 nucleotides are TGTGCCTGGGAGAGGGGGGGCACTGAAGCTTTCTTT. Translated: CAWERGGTEAFF. V is TRBV30 and J is TRBJ1-1; D is perhaps TRBD1 (6 bases). From germline, CDR1 is GTSNPN and CDR2 SVGIG (reference sequence). Trimming stripped 5 bases from V and 4 bases from J, with 11 bases between. The CDR3 is made up of 12 amino acids. The variable domain in full, completed from reference TRBV30 and TRBJ1-1, reads SQTIHQWPATLVQPVGSPLSLECTVEGTSNPNLYWYRQAAGRGLQLLFYSVGIGQISSEVPQNLSASRPQDRQFILSSKKLLLSDSGFYLCAWERGGTEAFFGQGTRLTVV.

The rearrangement links TRBV19 to TRBJ2-1; TRBD1 aligns across 9 bases. Looked up from germline, CDR1 is LNHDA and CDR2 is SQIVND (reference sequence). Unmatched junction bases numbered 14, after V lost 5 bases and J lost 6 bases. This CDR3 region has 17 residues. The CDR3 bases are TGTGCCAGTAGTGTTCTCCCGGGACAGGGAATGGGCAATGAGCAGTTCTTC. This sequence encodes CASSVLPGQGMGNEQFF.

Only a few counts were recorded for this clone. CDR3 in DNA: TGTGCCTGGAGTGTACGGTCCACCGCATATGGCTACACCTTC. It is translated as CAWSVRSTAYGYTF. This sequence joins TRBV30 and TRBJ1-2; D is undetermined. The germline V gene encodes CDR1 GTSNPN and CDR2 SVGIG (reference sequence). The V gene lost 0 bases and the J gene lost 5 bases, with 13 bases spanning the gap. The CDR3 contains 14 residues.

This clone showed up just a few times. Other DNA sequences in this specimen translate into the identical CDR3. The chain couples TRBV4-1 to TRBJ1-5; 9 nucleotides align to TRBD1. V was pared by 2 bases and J by 4 bases, with 3 bases of the junction left unmatched. Germline CDR1 is MGHRA and CDR2 is YSYEKL. This CDR3 region has 15 residues. The CDR3 nucleotides are TGCGCCAGCAGCCAAACAGACAGGGGGAATCAGCCCCAGCATTTT. Its translation: CASSQTDRGNQPQHF.

This sequence joins TRBV27 and TRBJ2-3; D is ambiguous. The CDR3 is 15 residues long. V lost 2 bases, J lost 1 base, and 10 bases lay in between. Germline loops: CDR1 MNHEY, CDR2 SMNVEV (reference sequence). DNA for the CDR3: TGTGCCAGCAGTTTACAACCGAGTGGCACAGATACGCAGTATTTT. Its protein is CASSLQPSGTDTQYF.

The V gene is TRBV19, the J gene TRBJ1-1; 7 positions agree with TRBD1. Germline V gene lookup returns CDR1 LNHDA and CDR2 SQIVND (reference sequence). V lost 6 bases, J lost 1 base, and 5 bases stayed unmatched. There are 14 residues in the CDR3. DNA for the CDR3: TGTGCCAGTAGCCGCTACAGGGGGAACACTGAAGCTTTCTTT. Protein: CASSRYRGNTEAFF.

This clone turned up a few times. The chain links TRBV29-1 to TRBJ1-1; 7 bases fit TRBD1. Trimming at V came to 7 bases and at J to 2 bases, leaving 13 bases not matched to a gene. CDR3 length: 15 residues. CDR1 is SQVTM and CDR2 is ANQGSEA in the germline V gene. CDR3 sequence reads: CSGGQVRGFNTEAFF. The CDR3 bases are TGCAGCGGTGGACAGGTCCGGGGTTTTAACACTGAAGCTTTCTTT. Full variable domain (remainder filled in from reference TRBV29-1 and TRBJ1-1): SAVISQKPSRDICQRGTSLTIQCQVDSQVTMMFWYRQQPGQSLTLIATANQGSEATYESGFVIDKFPISRPNLTFSTLTVSNMSPEDSSIYLCSGGQVRGFNTEAFFGQGTRLTVV.

V usage is TRBV6-5 and J usage is TRBJ1-4; 10 bases match TRBD1. The CDR3 has 14 residues. Germline V gene sequence: CDR1 MNHEY, CDR2 SVGAGI. V was pared by 2 bases and J by 7 bases, with 1 base of the junction left unmatched. The CDR3 DNA reads as TGTGCCAGCAGTTACGGGACAGGGGTTGAAAAACTGTTTTTT. Its translation: CASSYGTGVEKLFF.

The rearrangement joins TRBV6-6 to TRBJ1-2, with 8 positions matching TRBD1. CDR1 MNHNY and CDR2 SVGAGI come from the germline V gene (reference sequence). V was pared by 5 bases and J by 4 bases, with 6 bases of the junction left unmatched. The CDR3 is made up of 14 amino acids. CDR3: CASSAGTGVYGYTF. Here the CDR3 DNA reads TGTGCCAGCAGTGCCGGGACAGGTGTCTATGGCTACACCTTC.

V is TRBV7-8 and J is TRBJ2-7; D ambiguous. This CDR3 contains 17 residues. Germline values: CDR1 SGHVS, CDR2 FQNEAQ. V was trimmed by 0 bases and J by 3 bases, leaving 18 bases between them. The CDR3 bases are TGTGCCAGCAGCTTAGCAGTAGGTTGGGCAGACGGCTACGAGCAGTACTTC. It is translated as CASSLAVGWADGYEQYF.

The chain links TRBV5-6 to TRBJ2-7; 9 nucleotides align to TRBD2. The germline gives CDR1 SGHDT, CDR2 YYEEEE. V lost 3 bases and J lost 3; bases outside the gene matches: 7. The CDR3 consists of 15 residues. The CDR3 DNA follows: TGTGCCAGCAGCTCGAGCGGGAGGATTGGCTACGAGCAGTACTTC. As protein: CASSSSGRIGYEQYF.

This sequence joins TRBV7-9 and TRBJ2-1; 12 bases match TRBD2. Germline V gives CDR1 SEHNR, CDR2 FQNEAQ (reference sequence). The CDR3 length is 16 residues. The junction had 10 bases not matched to a gene; V was cut back by 5 bases and J by 8 bases. The CDR3 reads CASSPQTSGRIYEQFF. CDR3 coding DNA: TGTGCCAGCAGCCCCCAGACTAGCGGGAGAATTTATGAGCAGTTCTTC. Drawing the rest from reference TRBV7-9 and TRBJ2-1, the complete variable domain is DTGVSQNPRHKITKRGQNVTFRCDPISEHNRLYWYRQTLGQGPEFLTYFQNEAQLEKSRLLSDRFSAERPKGSFSTLEIQRTEQGDSAMYLCASSPQTSGRIYEQFFGPGTRLTVL.

This clone was picked up a small number of times. This chain connects TRBV2 to TRBJ2-2, with TRBD2 matching 10 bases. The germline gives CDR1 SNHLY, CDR2 FYNNEI. The CDR3 runs 15 residues. Unmatched junction bases numbered 3, after V lost 4 bases and J lost 4 bases. The CDR3 bases are TGTGCCAGCAGTGGATCTAGCGGGAGCACCGGGGAGCTGTTTTTT. Translating it yields CASSGSSGSTGELFF.

In its sample, this clone was seen a few times. The chain recombines TRBV28 with TRBJ2-2; perhaps D is TRBD1 or TRBD2 (5 bases each). The CDR3 loop spans 16 amino acids. Trimming removed 7 bases from V and 0 bases from J, with 15 bases in between. The germline gives CDR1 MDHEN, CDR2 SYDVKM. The CDR3 sequence is CASTTEGRPNTGELFF. The CDR3 DNA sequence: TGTGCCAGCACCACAGAGGGGCGCCCGAACACCGGGGAGCTGTTTTTT.